These 22 T cell receptor beta chains were sequenced from one sample in a study of cytomegalovirus exposure and HLA in healthy donors. The method was immunoSEQ multiplex PCR; TCRdb's version includes in-frame clones alone and lacks a portion of them. The repertoire includes about 110,000 clones, around 89% of them detected once, and roughly 1.4% sits in the top ten. The specimen sequenced was PBMCs. The receptors stem from a woman in her thirties in good health and CMV-seropositive.

The chain has TRBV19 and TRBJ1-1; 11 bases line up with TRBD1. Losses at the gene ends were 3 bases for V and 8 bases for J; bases not matched to a gene: 8. The CDR3 has 15 amino acids. Germline loops: CDR1 LNHDA, CDR2 SQIVND (reference sequence). The CDR3 loop reads CASSIGQGAIHEAFF. DNA for the CDR3: TGTGCCAGTAGTATCGGACAGGGGGCGATCCACGAAGCTTTCTTT.

This clone has just one count. The rearrangement links TRBV5-1 to TRBJ2-7, with 8 bases identical to TRBD1. The V and J ends lost 7 bases and 3 bases, in that order; junction bases with no gene match: 9. This CDR3 is 14 amino acids long. CDR1 is SGHRS and CDR2 is YFSETQ in the germline V gene. CDR3 region: CASRRTGLDYEQYF. The CDR3 nucleotides read TGCGCCAGCCGACGGACAGGGTTAGACTACGAGCAGTACTTC.

The chain couples TRBV10-3 to TRBJ1-4; no firm D call. Germline assignment: CDR1 ENHRY and CDR2 SYGVKD. V lost 2 bases and J lost 5, with 9 bases in between. CDR3 length: 14 amino acids. The CDR3 here is CAISETDTNEKLFF. CDR3 in DNA: TGTGCCATCAGTGAGACCGACACAAATGAAAAACTGTTTTTT.

This sequence joins TRBV4-1 and TRBJ2-1; TRBD2 aligns across 9 bases. The germline CDR1 and CDR2 sequences are MGHRA and YSYEKL. The CDR3 sequence is 15 residues long. Germline trimming cut 3 bases from V and 4 bases from J; bases unmatched to any gene: 4. For the CDR3, the DNA is TGCGCCAGCAGCCAGCGGACTAGCGATTACAATGAGCAGTTCTTC. Its translation: CASSQRTSDYNEQFF.

This sequence joins TRBV5-1 and TRBJ2-7; 12 bases map to TRBD2. Germline-derived CDR1 and CDR2 are SGHRS and YFSETQ. V shed 0 bases and J 2 bases; nucleotides not matched to a gene: 0. The CDR3 runs to 15 residues. Here the CDR3 reads CASSLASGRAYEQYF. Here the CDR3 DNA reads TGCGCCAGCAGCTTGGCTAGCGGGAGGGCCTACGAGCAGTACTTC.

This clone was counted only a few times. The chain is built from TRBV15 and TRBJ1-2, with TRBD1 matching 10 bases. The V gene's germline CDR1 is LNHNV and CDR2 YYDKDF (reference sequence). The V segment lost 4 bases and the J segment 8 bases; nucleotides outside the gene matches: 10. The CDR3 runs to 15 residues. The CDR3 region has the DNA TGTGCCACCAGCACAGCCGGGACAGGGGTCTCGGGCTACACCTTC. It specifies CATSTAGTGVSGYTF.

This chain uses TRBV28 with TRBJ2-1; 14 bases align to TRBD2. The V gene's germline CDR1 is MDHEN and CDR2 SYDVKM. J lost 8 bases, V lost 5 bases, and 8 bases had no gene match. This CDR3 contains 16 residues. Here the CDR3 reads CASSPLGTSGSYEQFF. The CDR3 region has the DNA TGTGCCAGCAGTCCCCTCGGGACTAGCGGGAGTTATGAGCAGTTCTTC.

The chain employs TRBV29-1 and TRBJ2-7, with D possibly TRBD1 on 5 matching bases. CDR3 length: 12 amino acids. V lost 6 bases and J lost 2, with 11 bases in between. Germline CDR1 and CDR2: SQVTM and ANQGSEA. CDR3 in amino acids: CSVTAQTYEQYF. Here the CDR3 DNA reads TGCAGCGTGACAGCCCAGACCTACGAGCAGTACTTC.

J is TRBJ2-7 and V is TRBV7-2, with 13 bases matching TRBD2. V shed 5 bases, J shed 6 bases, and the junction held 7 bases outside the gene matches. Germline CDR1 reads SGHTA; CDR2 reads FQGNSA. The CDR3 totals 15 residues. The CDR3 DNA reads TGTGCCAGCAGCAGCGGGACTAGCGGGGCGCTCGAGCAGTACTTC. Translation: CASSSGTSGALEQYF.

The chain recombines TRBV4-2 with TRBJ1-2; no firm D call. CDR3 length: 15 residues. Germline V gene sequence: CDR1 LGHNA, CDR2 YNFKEQ. V lost 0 bases, J lost 1 base, and 9 bases lay in between. The chain's CDR3 is CASSQDAGSNYGYTF. The CDR3 nucleotides read TGTGCCAGCAGCCAAGATGCCGGGAGTAACTATGGCTACACCTTC.

This clone has more than one count but fewer than ten. This chain uses TRBV18 with TRBJ2-1; 15 positions agree with TRBD2. There are 18 residues in the CDR3. V lost 1 base to trimming and J lost 4 bases; unmatched junction nucleotides: 5. Germline CDR1 and CDR2: KGHSH and LQKENI. The CDR3, as DNA: TGTGCCAGCTCACCACTTGGACTAGCGGGAGGGCCTTACAATGAGCAGTTCTTC. It specifies CASSPLGLAGGPYNEQFF. Together with reference TRBV18 and TRBJ2-1, the CDR3 gives the full variable domain: NAGVMQNPRHLVRRRGQEARLRCSPMKGHSHVYWYRQLPEEGLKFMVYLQKENIIDESGMPKERFSAEFPKEGPSILRIQQVVRGDSAAYFCASSPLGLAGGPYNEQFFGPGTRLTVL.

This clone was found once. V is TRBV28 and J is TRBJ2-5, with D possibly being TRBD2 (5 bases). The CDR3 is 13 amino acids. Germline V gives CDR1 MDHEN, CDR2 SYDVKM. V was clipped by 3 bases and J by 6 bases, with 11 bases between them. The CDR3 is CASSLPSRQTQYF. The CDR3 DNA reads as TGTGCCAGCAGTTTGCCTAGCAGGCAGACCCAGTACTTC.

This clone has only one observation. The genes are TRBV28 and TRBJ2-7; TRBD2 matches at 7 bases. The CDR3 has 15 residues. With 6 bases clipped from V and 5 bases from J, the junction kept 13 bases outside the gene matches. Per the germline V gene, CDR1 is MDHEN and CDR2 is SYDVKM. CDR3 amino acids: CASSTQREGTDEQYF. The CDR3 DNA is TGTGCCAGCAGCACCCAGCGGGAAGGAACCGACGAGCAGTACTTC.

The gene calls are TRBV4-3 and TRBJ2-7; D might be TRBD2 (6 bases). Germline assignment: CDR1 LGHNA and CDR2 YSLEER. The CDR3 has 15 amino acids. Trimming removed 0 bases at V and 3 bases at J, with 12 bases between. Written as DNA, the CDR3 is TGCGCCAGCAGCCAAGATCGCCCGGGAGACTACGAGCAGTACTTC. Translated: CASSQDRPGDYEQYF.

This clone came up once. The chain joins TRBV5-6 to TRBJ2-7; 9 bases are a match to TRBD1. The ends lost 4 bases at V and 5 bases at J; junction bases unmatched: 4. The CDR3 runs to 13 residues. The germline CDR1 and CDR2 sequences are SGHDT and YYEEEE. The chain's CDR3 is CASSRDRENEQYF. The CDR3 coding sequence is TGTGCCAGCAGCCGGGACAGGGAGAACGAGCAGTACTTC.

This chain uses TRBV7-9 with TRBJ1-6; D gene uncertain. V lost 5 bases and J lost 1, with 15 bases in between. The CDR3 runs 17 residues. CDR1 is SEHNR and CDR2 is FQNEAQ in the germline V gene (reference sequence). The CDR3 is CASSPLQEESYNSPLHF. As DNA, the CDR3 is TGTGCCAGCAGCCCTTTGCAGGAGGAATCCTATAATTCACCCCTCCACTTT.

J is TRBJ1-3 and V is TRBV4-2, with D possibly being TRBD1 (5 bases). This CDR3 has 16 residues. The germline gives CDR1 LGHNA, CDR2 YNFKEQ. Trimming pared 1 base from V and 0 bases from J, leaving 10 bases between. The CDR3 sequence: CASSQVSRVSGNTIYF. CDR3 DNA sequence: TGTGCCAGCAGCCAAGTCTCCAGGGTCTCTGGAAACACCATATATTTT.

The chain couples TRBV2 to TRBJ1-5, with 7 bases identical to TRBD1. Losses at the gene ends were 5 bases for V and 8 bases for J; bases not matched to a gene: 6. Germline-derived CDR1 and CDR2 are SNHLY and FYNNEI. The CDR3 has 13 residues. The CDR3 is CASSWDSREPQHF. CDR3 in DNA: TGTGCCAGCAGTTGGGACAGCCGGGAGCCCCAGCATTTT.

The chain joins TRBV4-2 to TRBJ1-3; 7 positions match TRBD1. V gave up 2 bases and J gave up 1 base; unmatched junction bases: 8. This CDR3 region has 17 residues. The V gene's germline CDR1 is LGHNA and CDR2 YNFKEQ. The CDR3 DNA reads TGTGCCAGCAGCCAATCGGCCAGGGGGGCTTCTGGAAACACCATATATTTT. This encodes CASSQSARGASGNTIYF.

This clone came up once. This chain joins TRBV28 and TRBJ1-2; a weak D match, TRBD1 (6 bases). This CDR3 is 13 amino acids long. CDR1 is MDHEN and CDR2 is SYDVKM in the germline V gene. V gave up 7 bases and J gave up 1 base, with 10 bases separating them. The CDR3 loop is CASNKQGNYGYTF. The CDR3 DNA is TGTGCCAGCAATAAACAGGGTAACTATGGCTACACCTTC.

J is TRBJ1-2 and V is TRBV6-5, with 7 bases identical to TRBD1. Germline V gene sequence: CDR1 MNHEY, CDR2 SVGAGI. This CDR3 comprises 14 residues. Unmatched junction bases numbered 5, after V lost 5 bases and J lost 2 bases. The CDR3 DNA reads TGTGCCAGCAGTCCCACAGGGGCGAACTATGGCTACACCTTC. Protein product: CASSPTGANYGYTF.

The V call is TRBV27, the J call TRBJ1-5, with D possibly matching TRBD1 (6 bases). Per germline, CDR1 MNHEY and CDR2 SMNVEV (reference sequence). CDR3 size: 17 residues. The ends were cut back, 1 base at V and 0 bases at J, with 13 bases in the middle. CDR3 in amino acids: CASSLLGDKYSNQPQHF. CDR3 nucleotide sequence: TGTGCCAGCAGTTTATTAGGGGACAAATATAGCAATCAGCCCCAGCATTTT.